This is a list of T cell receptor beta chains from one sample in a study of regulatory T cells in long-lasting Graves disease. Each CDR3 protein is one row after TCRdb ran MiXCR on the multiplex PCR reads. The sample lists about 440,000 distinct CDR3 sequences, approximately 16% seen once, with 20% to 25% in the top ten. These data are also associated with another study on T cells in Graves' hyperthyroidism and ophthalmopathy.

The material was peripheral blood mononuclear cells (PBMCs), obtained at new diagnosis, from a patient treated with antithyroid drugs. These receptors all come from a woman in her late teens or twenties with Graves disease. CDR3s include the opening cysteine and the closing phenylalanine or tryptophan. Each record gives: CDR3 length, V gene, J gene, clone size, D gene, CDR3 protein, CDR3 DNA. The D gene is left open where the match is weak. Clone size is shown for a subset of rows, as once, few, many or a class of expanded clone.

len: 16
v_gene: TRBV4-2
j_gene: TRBJ2-2
abundance: NA
d_gene: NA
CDR3aa: CASSQERHLNTGELFF
CDR3nt: TGTGCCAGCAGCCAAGAGAGACACCTGAACACCGGGGAGCTGTTTTTT

len: 15
v_gene: TRBV6-2/TRBV6-3
j_gene: TRBJ2-4
abundance: NA
d_gene: NA
CDR3aa: CASSYKGLAKNIQYF
CDR3nt: TGTGCCAGCAGTTACAAGGGTCTAGCCAAAAACATTCAGTACTTC

len: 13
v_gene: TRBV6-1
j_gene: TRBJ2-1
abundance: NA
d_gene: TRBD2
CDR3aa: CASSKREGLEQFF
CDR3nt: TGTGCCAGCTCCAAGCGGGAGGGCCTTGAGCAGTTCTTC

len: 18
v_gene: TRBV28
j_gene: TRBJ2-3
abundance: many
d_gene: TRBD2
CDR3aa: CASSGGGHGLASTDTQYF
CDR3nt: TGTGCCAGCAGTGGCGGGGGTCATGGACTAGCGAGCACAGATACGCAGTATTTT

len: 16
v_gene: TRBV6-2/TRBV6-3
j_gene: TRBJ2-7
abundance: many
d_gene: TRBD2
CDR3aa: CASRSPFGTSEYEQYF
CDR3nt: TGTGCCAGCAGGTCCCCCTTCGGGACTAGCGAATACGAGCAGTACTTC

len: 14
v_gene: TRBV6-1
j_gene: TRBJ1-1
abundance: NA
d_gene: TRBD1
CDR3aa: CASSKGQPGGEAFF
CDR3nt: TGTGCCAGCAGTAAGGGACAGCCCGGCGGTGAAGCTTTCTTT

len: 16
v_gene: TRBV19
j_gene: TRBJ2-7
abundance: NA
d_gene: NA
CDR3aa: CASSIRAAGSSYEQYF
CDR3nt: TGTGCCAGTAGTATCAGGGCCGCAGGGAGCTCCTACGAGCAGTACTTC

len: 18
v_gene: TRBV4-1
j_gene: TRBJ2-1
abundance: NA
d_gene: NA
CDR3aa: CASSHDRLYRGPDNEQFF
CDR3nt: TGCGCCAGCAGCCACGACCGACTTTATCGCGGGCCGGACAATGAGCAGTTCTTC

len: 16
v_gene: TRBV7-7
j_gene: TRBJ2-5
abundance: NA
d_gene: NA
CDR3aa: CASSPGVLVNQETQYF
CDR3nt: TGTGCTAGCAGCCCTGGGGTGTTGGTAAACCAAGAGACCCAGTACTTC

len: 12
v_gene: TRBV20-1
j_gene: TRBJ1-5
abundance: NA
d_gene: NA
CDR3aa: CSARGSSQTQHF
CDR3nt: TGCAGTGCTAGAGGTTCGAGTCAAACCCAGCATTTT

len: 14
v_gene: TRBV29-1
j_gene: TRBJ2-1
abundance: many
d_gene: TRBD2
CDR3aa: CSVIVLAGYNEQFF
CDR3nt: TGCAGCGTTATAGTACTAGCGGGGTACAATGAGCAGTTCTTC

len: 14
v_gene: TRBV20-1
j_gene: TRBJ2-7
abundance: many
d_gene: NA
CDR3aa: CSARVRGSTYEQYF
CDR3nt: TGCAGTGCTAGAGTCCGGGGATCTACCTACGAGCAGTACTTC

len: 15
v_gene: TRBV18
j_gene: TRBJ1-1
abundance: few
d_gene: TRBD1
CDR3aa: CASSPPEWTGGPAFF
CDR3nt: TGTGCCAGCTCACCACCGGAGTGGACAGGGGGCCCAGCTTTCTTT

len: 14
v_gene: TRBV28
j_gene: TRBJ1-2
abundance: NA
d_gene: NA
CDR3aa: CASSFIQDIGGYTF
CDR3nt: TGTGCCAGCAGTTTCATCCAGGACATTGGTGGCTACACCTTC

len: 16
v_gene: TRBV13
j_gene: TRBJ2-7
abundance: NA
d_gene: TRBD2
CDR3aa: CASSPGLAGSSYEQYF
CDR3nt: TGTGCCAGCAGCCCGGGACTAGCGGGCAGCTCCTACGAGCAGTACTTC

len: 17
v_gene: TRBV28
j_gene: TRBJ1-5
abundance: NA
d_gene: TRBD1
CDR3aa: CASNSFGQQGAGQPQHF
CDR3nt: TGTGCCAGCAACAGTTTCGGGCAACAGGGGGCAGGTCAGCCCCAGCATTTT

len: 14
v_gene: TRBV12-3/TRBV12-4
j_gene: TRBJ1-1
abundance: many
d_gene: NA
CDR3aa: CASSLAGPNTEAFF
CDR3nt: TGTGCCAGCAGCCTAGCTGGCCCGAACACTGAAGCTTTCTTT

len: 15
v_gene: TRBV7-9
j_gene: TRBJ2-2
abundance: many
d_gene: NA
CDR3aa: CASSLALRTPGELFF
CDR3nt: TGTGCCAGCAGCTTAGCGCTCAGGACGCCCGGGGAGCTGTTTTTT

len: 16
v_gene: TRBV5-6
j_gene: TRBJ1-5
abundance: NA
d_gene: NA
CDR3aa: CASSTERGMDNQPQHF
CDR3nt: TGTGCCAGCAGCACGGAGAGGGGGATGGACAATCAGCCCCAGCATTTT

len: 16
v_gene: TRBV3-1
j_gene: TRBJ2-3
abundance: many
d_gene: TRBD2
CDR3aa: CASSQELAGGGDTQYF
CDR3nt: TGTGCCAGCAGCCAAGAACTAGCGGGAGGAGGAGATACGCAGTATTTT

len: 14
v_gene: TRBV24-1
j_gene: TRBJ2-1
abundance: few
d_gene: NA
CDR3aa: CATSASSGSNEQFF
CDR3nt: TGTGCCACCAGTGCTTCTTCTGGGAGCAATGAGCAGTTCTTC

len: 14
v_gene: TRBV12-3/TRBV12-4
j_gene: TRBJ2-7
abundance: many
d_gene: TRBD2
CDR3aa: CASSFGGSGDEQYF
CDR3nt: TGTGCCAGCAGTTTCGGGGGGTCGGGTGACGAGCAGTACTTC

len: 14
v_gene: TRBV20-1
j_gene: TRBJ2-5
abundance: NA
d_gene: NA
CDR3aa: CSARRPRGQETQYF
CDR3nt: TGCAGTGCTAGAAGGCCAAGGGGGCAAGAGACCCAGTACTTC

len: 16
v_gene: TRBV20-1
j_gene: TRBJ2-7
abundance: many
d_gene: TRBD1
CDR3aa: CSAVGFLGTGLYEQYF
CDR3nt: TGCAGTGCCGTAGGTTTCCTCGGGACAGGTCTGTACGAGCAGTACTTC

len: 16
v_gene: TRBV12-3/TRBV12-4
j_gene: TRBJ2-3
abundance: few
d_gene: TRBD2
CDR3aa: CASRTGTSGRGDTQYF
CDR3nt: TGTGCCAGCAGGACCGGGACTAGCGGGAGGGGTGATACGCAGTATTTT

len: 13
v_gene: TRBV27
j_gene: TRBJ2-5
abundance: many
d_gene: TRBD1
CDR3aa: CASSSTGLETQYF
CDR3nt: TGTGCCAGCAGTTCGACAGGGTTGGAGACCCAGTACTTC

len: 15
v_gene: TRBV27
j_gene: TRBJ1-5
abundance: NA
d_gene: NA
CDR3aa: CASSFRGSLNQPQHF
CDR3nt: TGTGCCAGCAGTTTTCGTGGTTCGCTCAATCAGCCCCAGCATTTT